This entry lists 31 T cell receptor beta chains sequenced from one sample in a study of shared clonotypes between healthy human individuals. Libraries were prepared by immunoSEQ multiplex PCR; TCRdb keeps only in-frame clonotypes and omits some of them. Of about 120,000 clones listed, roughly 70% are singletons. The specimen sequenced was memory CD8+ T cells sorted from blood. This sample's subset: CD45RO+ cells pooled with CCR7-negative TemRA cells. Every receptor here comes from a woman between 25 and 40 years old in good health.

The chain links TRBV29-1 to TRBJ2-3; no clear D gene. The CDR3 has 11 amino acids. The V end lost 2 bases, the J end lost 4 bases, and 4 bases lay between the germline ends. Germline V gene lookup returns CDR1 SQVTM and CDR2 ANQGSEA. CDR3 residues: CSVEFPDTQYF. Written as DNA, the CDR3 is TGCAGCGTTGAATTCCCAGATACGCAGTATTTT.

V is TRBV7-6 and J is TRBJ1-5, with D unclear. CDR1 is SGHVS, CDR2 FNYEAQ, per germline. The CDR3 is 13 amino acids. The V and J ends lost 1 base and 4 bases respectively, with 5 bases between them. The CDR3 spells CASSLEENQPQHF. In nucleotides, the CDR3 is TGTGCCAGCAGCTTAGAGGAGAATCAGCCCCAGCATTTT.

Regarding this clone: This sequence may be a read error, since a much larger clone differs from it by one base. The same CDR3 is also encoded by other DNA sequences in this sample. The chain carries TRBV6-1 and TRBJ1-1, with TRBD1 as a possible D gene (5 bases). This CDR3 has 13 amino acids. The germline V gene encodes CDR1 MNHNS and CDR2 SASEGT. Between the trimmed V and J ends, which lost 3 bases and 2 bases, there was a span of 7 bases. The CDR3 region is CASSDRENTEAFF. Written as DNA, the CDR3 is TGTGCCAGCAGTGACAGGGAAAACACTGAAGCTTTCTTT.

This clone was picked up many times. CDR3 loop: CASSALLRDEQFF. CDR3 coding DNA: TGTGCCAGCAGTGCCCTACTAAGGGATGAGCAGTTCTTC. The rearrangement uses TRBV6-6 and TRBJ2-1; D not certain. In germline, CDR1 is MNHNY, CDR2 SVGAGI (reference sequence). V gave up 5 bases and J gave up 8 bases, with 13 bases separating them. The CDR3 length is 13 residues.

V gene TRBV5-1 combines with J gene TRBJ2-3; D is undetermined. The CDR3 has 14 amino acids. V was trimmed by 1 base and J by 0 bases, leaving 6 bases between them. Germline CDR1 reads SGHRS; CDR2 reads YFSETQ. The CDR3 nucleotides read TGCGCCAGCAGCTTGTTTGACAGCACAGATACGCAGTATTTT. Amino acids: CASSLFDSTDTQYF.

CDR3 DNA: TGTGCCAGCAGTGAATGGGCGGGAGCAGATACGCAGTATTTT. It yields the protein CASSEWAGADTQYF. V is TRBV2 and J is TRBJ2-3, with 7 nucleotides matching TRBD2. Germline V gene lookup returns CDR1 SNHLY and CDR2 FYNNEI. V dropped 2 bases and J dropped 4; count of bases not matched to a gene: 3. The CDR3 is 14 residues long.

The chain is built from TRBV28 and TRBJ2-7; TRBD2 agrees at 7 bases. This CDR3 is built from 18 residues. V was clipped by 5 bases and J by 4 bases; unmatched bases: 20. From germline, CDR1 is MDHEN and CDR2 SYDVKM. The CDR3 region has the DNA TGTGCCAGCAGTGGTTTGGGAGGGCTGGGTGTGGTCCAGTACGAGCAGTACTTC. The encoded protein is CASSGLGGLGVVQYEQYF.

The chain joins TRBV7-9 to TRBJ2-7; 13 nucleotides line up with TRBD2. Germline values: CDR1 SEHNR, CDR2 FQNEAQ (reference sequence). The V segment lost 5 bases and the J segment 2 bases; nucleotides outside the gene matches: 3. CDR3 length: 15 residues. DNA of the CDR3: TGTGCCAGCAGCGGCGGGACTAGCGGGACCTACGAGCAGTACTTC. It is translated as CASSGGTSGTYEQYF.

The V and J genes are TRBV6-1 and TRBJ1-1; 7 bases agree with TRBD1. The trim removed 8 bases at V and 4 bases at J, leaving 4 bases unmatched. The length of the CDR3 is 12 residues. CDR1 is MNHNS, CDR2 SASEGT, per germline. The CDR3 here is CASGTGVTEAFF. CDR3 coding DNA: TGTGCCAGCGGCACAGGGGTCACTGAAGCTTTCTTT.

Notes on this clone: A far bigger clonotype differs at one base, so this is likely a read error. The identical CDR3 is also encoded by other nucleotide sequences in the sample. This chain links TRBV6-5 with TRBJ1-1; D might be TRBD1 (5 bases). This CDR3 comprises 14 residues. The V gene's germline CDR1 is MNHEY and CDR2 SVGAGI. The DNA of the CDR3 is TGTGCCAGCAGCGCCTCGACAGAGAACACTGAAGCTTTCTTC. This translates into CASSASTENTEAFF.

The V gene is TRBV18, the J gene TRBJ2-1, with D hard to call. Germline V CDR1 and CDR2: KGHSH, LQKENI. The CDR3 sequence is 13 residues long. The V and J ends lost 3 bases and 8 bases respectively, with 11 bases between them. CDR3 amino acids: CASSPGEWDEQFF. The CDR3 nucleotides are TGTGCCAGCTCACCCGGAGAGTGGGATGAGCAGTTCTTC.

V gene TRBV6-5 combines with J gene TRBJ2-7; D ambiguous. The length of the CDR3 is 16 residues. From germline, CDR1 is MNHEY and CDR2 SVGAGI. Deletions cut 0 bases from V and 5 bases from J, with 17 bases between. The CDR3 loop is CASSYSGPDLTDEQYF. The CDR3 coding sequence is TGTGCCAGCAGTTACTCGGGCCCAGACCTTACTGACGAGCAGTACTTC.

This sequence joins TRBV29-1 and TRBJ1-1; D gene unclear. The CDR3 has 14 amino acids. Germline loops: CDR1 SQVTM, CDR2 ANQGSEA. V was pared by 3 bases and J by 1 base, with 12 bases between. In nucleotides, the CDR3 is TGCAGCGTTGATAGGGATGGATGGAACACTGAAGCTTTCTTT. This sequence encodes CSVDRDGWNTEAFF.

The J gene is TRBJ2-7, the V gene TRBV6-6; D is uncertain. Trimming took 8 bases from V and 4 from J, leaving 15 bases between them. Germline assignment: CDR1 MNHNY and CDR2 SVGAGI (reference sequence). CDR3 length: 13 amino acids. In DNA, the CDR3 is TGTGCCAGCGGTGGTCTACGGAAATACGAGCAGTACTTC. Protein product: CASGGLRKYEQYF.

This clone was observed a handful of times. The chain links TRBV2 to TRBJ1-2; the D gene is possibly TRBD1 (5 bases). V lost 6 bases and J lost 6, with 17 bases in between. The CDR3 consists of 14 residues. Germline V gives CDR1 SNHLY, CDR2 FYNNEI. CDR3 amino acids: CASRGLLYENGYTF. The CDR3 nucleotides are TGTGCCAGCAGGGGGCTACTGTATGAGAATGGCTACACCTTC. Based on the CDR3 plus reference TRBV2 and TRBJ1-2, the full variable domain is EPEVTQTPSHQVTQMGQEVILRCVPISNHLYFYWYRQILGQKVEFLVSFYNNEISEKSEIFDDQFSVERPDGSNFTLKIRSTKLEDSAMYFCASRGLLYENGYTFGSGTRLTVV.

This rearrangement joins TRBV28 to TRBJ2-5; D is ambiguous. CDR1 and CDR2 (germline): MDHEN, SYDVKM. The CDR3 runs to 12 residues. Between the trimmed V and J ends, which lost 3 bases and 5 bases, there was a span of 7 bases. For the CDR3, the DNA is TGTGCCAGCAGTTTTGGTGTGGAGACCCAGTACTTC. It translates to CASSFGVETQYF. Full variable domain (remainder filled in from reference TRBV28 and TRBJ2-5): DVKVTQSSRYLVKRTGEKVFLECVQDMDHENMFWYRQDPGLGLRLIYFSYDVKMKEKGDIPEGYSVSREKKERFSLILESASTNQTSMYLCASSFGVETQYFGPGTRLLVL.

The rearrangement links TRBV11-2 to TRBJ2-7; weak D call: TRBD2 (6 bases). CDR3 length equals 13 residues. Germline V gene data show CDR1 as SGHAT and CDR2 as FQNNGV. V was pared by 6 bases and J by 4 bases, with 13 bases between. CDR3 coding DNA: TGTGCCAGCAGACGCGGACGGGGGTACGAGCAGTACTTC. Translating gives CASRRGRGYEQYF.

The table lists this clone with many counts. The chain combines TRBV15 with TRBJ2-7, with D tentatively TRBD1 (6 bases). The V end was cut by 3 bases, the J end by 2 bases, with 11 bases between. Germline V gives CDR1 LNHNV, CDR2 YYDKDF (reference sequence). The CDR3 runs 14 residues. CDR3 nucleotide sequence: TGTGCCACCAGCAGGGACAGACAAGCCTACGAGCAGTACTTC. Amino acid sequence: CATSRDRQAYEQYF.

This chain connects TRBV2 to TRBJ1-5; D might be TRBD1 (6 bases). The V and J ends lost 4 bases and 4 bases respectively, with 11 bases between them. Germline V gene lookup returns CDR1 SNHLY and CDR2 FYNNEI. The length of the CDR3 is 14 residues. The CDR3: CASSGVGGNQPQHF. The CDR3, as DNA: TGTGCCAGCAGTGGGGTAGGGGGAAATCAGCCCCAGCATTTT.

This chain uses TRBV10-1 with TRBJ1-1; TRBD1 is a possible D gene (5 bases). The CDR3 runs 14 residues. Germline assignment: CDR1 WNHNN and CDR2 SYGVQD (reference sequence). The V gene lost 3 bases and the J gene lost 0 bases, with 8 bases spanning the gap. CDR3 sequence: CASSDGRVNTEAFF. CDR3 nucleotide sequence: TGCGCCAGCAGTGATGGCAGGGTGAACACTGAAGCTTTCTTT.

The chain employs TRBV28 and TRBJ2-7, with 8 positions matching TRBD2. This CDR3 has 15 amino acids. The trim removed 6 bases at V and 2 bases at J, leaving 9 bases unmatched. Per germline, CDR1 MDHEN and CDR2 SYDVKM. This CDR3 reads CASRTILAGTYEQYF. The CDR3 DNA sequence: TGTGCCAGCAGGACCATTCTAGCGGGCACCTACGAGCAGTACTTC.

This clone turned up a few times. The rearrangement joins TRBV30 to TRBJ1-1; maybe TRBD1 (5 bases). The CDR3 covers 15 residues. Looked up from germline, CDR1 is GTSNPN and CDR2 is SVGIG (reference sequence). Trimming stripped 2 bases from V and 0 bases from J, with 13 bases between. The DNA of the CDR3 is TGTGCCTGGAGTTCAGTCGGACAAATGAACACTGAAGCTTTCTTT. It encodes CAWSSVGQMNTEAFF. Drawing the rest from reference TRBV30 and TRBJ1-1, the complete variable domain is SQTIHQWPATLVQPVGSPLSLECTVEGTSNPNLYWYRQAAGRGLQLLFYSVGIGQISSEVPQNLSASRPQDRQFILSSKKLLLSDSGFYLCAWSSVGQMNTEAFFGQGTRLTVV.

The DNA for the CDR3 is TGTGCCAGCAGCCCCGACAGGGGGTCGACTAGCGGGAGTATGTATGAGCAGTTCTTC. Translating gives CASSPDRGSTSGSMYEQFF. The chain uses TRBV5-6 and TRBJ2-1, with 12 nucleotides matching TRBD2. Germline assignment: CDR1 SGHDT and CDR2 YYEEEE. The V and J ends lost 4 bases and 8 bases, in that order; junction bases with no gene match: 19. The CDR3 is made up of 19 amino acids.

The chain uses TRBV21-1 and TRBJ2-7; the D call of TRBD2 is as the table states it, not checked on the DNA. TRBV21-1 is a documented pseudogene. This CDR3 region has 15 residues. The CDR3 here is CASRVRLHVLDEQYF. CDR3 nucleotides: TGTGCCAGCAGAGTGAGGTTACACGTGTTAGACGAGCAGTACTTC.

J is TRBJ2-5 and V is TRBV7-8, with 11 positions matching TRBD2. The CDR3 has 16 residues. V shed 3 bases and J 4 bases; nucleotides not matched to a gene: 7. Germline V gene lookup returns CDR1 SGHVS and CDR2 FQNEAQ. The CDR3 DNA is TGTGCCAGCAGCTTCCTAGCGGGAGGTAGTGGAGAGACCCAGTACTTC. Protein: CASSFLAGGSGETQYF.

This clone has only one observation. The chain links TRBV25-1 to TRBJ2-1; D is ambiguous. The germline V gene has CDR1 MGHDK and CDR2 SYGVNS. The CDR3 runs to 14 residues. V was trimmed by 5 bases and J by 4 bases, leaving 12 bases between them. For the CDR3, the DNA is TGTGCCAGCAGTCAGTTTAAGGGTTACAATGAGCAGTTCTTC. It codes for CASSQFKGYNEQFF. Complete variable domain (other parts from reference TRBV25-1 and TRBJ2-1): EADIYQTPRYLVIGTGKKITLECSQTMGHDKMYWYQQDPGMELHLIHYSYGVNSTEKGDLSSESTVSRIRTEHFPLTLESARPSHTSQYLCASSQFKGYNEQFFGPGTRLTVL.

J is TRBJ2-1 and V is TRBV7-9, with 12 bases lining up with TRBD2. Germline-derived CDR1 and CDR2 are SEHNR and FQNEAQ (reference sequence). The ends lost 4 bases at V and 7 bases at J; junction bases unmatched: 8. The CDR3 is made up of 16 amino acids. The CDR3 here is CASSSWTSGETNEQFF. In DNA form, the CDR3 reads TGTGCCAGCAGCTCCTGGACTAGCGGGGAAACAAATGAGCAGTTCTTC.

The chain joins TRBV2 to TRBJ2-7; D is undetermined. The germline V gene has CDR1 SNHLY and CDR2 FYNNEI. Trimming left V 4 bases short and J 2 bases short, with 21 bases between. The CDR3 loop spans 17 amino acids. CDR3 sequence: CASSAKLGWTNAYEQYF. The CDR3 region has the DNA TGTGCCAGCAGTGCAAAGTTAGGTTGGACCAACGCCTACGAGCAGTACTTC.

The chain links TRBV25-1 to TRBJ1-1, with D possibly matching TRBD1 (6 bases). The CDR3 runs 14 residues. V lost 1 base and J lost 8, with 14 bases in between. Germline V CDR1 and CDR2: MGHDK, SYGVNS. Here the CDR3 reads CASSEFDPGTEAFF. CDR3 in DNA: TGTGCCAGCAGTGAATTTGACCCCGGGACAGAAGCTTTCTTT.

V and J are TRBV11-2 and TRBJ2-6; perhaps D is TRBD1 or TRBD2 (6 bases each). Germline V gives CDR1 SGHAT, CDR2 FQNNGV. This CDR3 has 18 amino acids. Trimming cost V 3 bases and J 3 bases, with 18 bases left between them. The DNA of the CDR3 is TGTGCCAGCAGCTTTTGGGGGGCGGCTAATGGTGGGGCCAACGTCCTGACTTTC. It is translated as CASSFWGAANGGANVLTF. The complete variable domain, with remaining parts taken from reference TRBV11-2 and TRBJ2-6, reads EAGVAQSPRYKIIEKRQSVAFWCNPISGHATLYWYQQILGQGPKLLIQFQNNGVVDDSQLPKDRFSAERLKGVDSTLKIQPAKLEDSAVYLCASSFWGAANGGANVLTFGAGSRLTVL.

CDR3 coding DNA: TGTGCCAGCAGTTCGACTCCGTGGAATGAGCAGTTCTTC. It encodes CASSSTPWNEQFF. This chain links TRBV27 with TRBJ2-1; D remains ambiguous. Germline V CDR1 and CDR2: MNHEY, SMNVEV (reference sequence). With 4 bases removed from V and 7 bases from J, the gap between germline ends came to 11 bases. The length of the CDR3 is 13 residues.